Below, 10 T cell receptor beta chains from the same sample are listed, as sequenced in a study of early T cells in non-severe SARS-CoV-2 infection. Via MiXCR, TCRdb re-called the 5' RACE reads, giving one row per CDR3 protein. The table includes approximately 32,000 distinct CDR3 sequences, roughly 4% detected once. Input material: whole blood. Receptor source: an adult who was a healthcare worker with PCR-confirmed SARS-CoV-2 infection or an uninfected control (not recorded which).

This clonotype was seen repeatedly, ten times or more. A junction boundary mismatches the germline segment, possibly from a read error. The rearrangement uses TRBV7-7 and TRBJ2-2; perhaps TRBD2 as D (6 bases). Germline values: CDR1 SSHAT, CDR2 FNYEAQ (reference sequence). The CDR3 is 14 amino acids. The CDR3 sequence is CASSSRTTTGELFF. The CDR3 region has the DNA TGTGCTAGCAGCTCCCGGACTACCACCGGGGAGCTGTTTTTT.

This clonotype occurred a few times. The conserved phenylalanine or tryptophan is not found at the CDR3 terminus, so this likely reflects a read error. This rearrangement joins TRBV6-6 to TRBJ1-2, with TRBD1 matching over 9 bases. The CDR3 sequence is 12 residues long. Germline V gene lookup returns CDR1 MNHNY and CDR2 SVGAGI (reference sequence). V was pared by 11 bases and J by 8 bases, with 9 bases of the junction left unmatched. The CDR3 DNA reads TGTGCCGGAGGGGACAGGGTAGACGGCTACACCCTC. This gives the protein CAGGDRVDGYTL.

This clonotype showed up many times. V and J are TRBV5-1 and TRBJ2-6; D is unresolved. The V gene lost 0 bases and the J gene lost 2 bases, with 12 bases spanning the gap. Germline lookup yields CDR1 SGHRS and CDR2 YFSETQ. The length of the CDR3 is 17 residues. CDR3 protein: CASSLGALGTGANVLTF. The DNA of the CDR3 is TGCGCCAGCAGCTTGGGGGCTTTGGGCACTGGGGCCAACGTCCTGACTTTC.

In this sample, this clonotype turned up many times. The genes are TRBV19 and TRBJ1-2; D unresolved. The CDR3 is 12 amino acids. The germline V gene has CDR1 LNHDA and CDR2 SQIVND (reference sequence). V was pared by 1 base and J by 4 bases, with 4 bases between. The CDR3 coding sequence is TGTGCCAGTAGTATAGTTGGCTATGGCTACACCTTC. This translates into CASSIVGYGYTF.

This clonotype showed up many times. V gene TRBV29-1 combines with J gene TRBJ2-5, with 14 bases matching TRBD2. The CDR3 length is 16 residues. The V gene end was trimmed by 3 bases and the J gene end by 5 bases; junction bases not matched to a gene: 8. Germline values: CDR1 SQVTM, CDR2 ANQGSEA. Written as DNA, the CDR3 is TGCAGCGTTGATGGGACTAGCGGGGGATTTGTTGAGACCCAGTACTTC. Amino acid sequence: CSVDGTSGGFVETQYF.

The sample holds one count of this clonotype. This clone may be a read error of a much larger clone one base away. V and J are TRBV29-1 and TRBJ2-1; TRBD1 agrees at 7 bases. The CDR3 is made up of 14 amino acids. The germline V gene has CDR1 SQVTM and CDR2 ANQGSEA. The V segment lost 4 bases and the J segment 3 bases; nucleotides outside the gene matches: 6. CDR3 amino acids: CSVAKGAGYNEQFF. The DNA for the CDR3 is TGCAGCGTTGCTAAGGGGGCGGGCTACAATGAGCAGTTCTTC.

Only a few counts were recorded for this clonotype. The gene calls are TRBV28 and TRBJ1-6, with D unresolved. This CDR3 has 15 amino acids. The germline gives CDR1 MDHEN, CDR2 SYDVKM. V lost 7 bases and J lost 7, with 17 bases in between. CDR3 coding DNA: TGTGCCAGCAAGAAGTCCCAGAGTGGGAATTCACCCCTCCACTTT. This gives the protein CASKKSQSGNSPLHF.

There are many counts of this clonotype. The chain employs TRBV29-1 and TRBJ2-2, with D perhaps TRBD2 (6 bases). Per the germline V gene, CDR1 is SQVTM and CDR2 is ANQGSEA. V shed 4 bases and J shed 2 bases, with 17 bases lying between them. The CDR3 is 16 residues long. As DNA, the CDR3 is TGCAGCGTTGCAGAAACTAGCCGGCTCAACACCGGGGAGCTGTTTTTT. This codes for CSVAETSRLNTGELFF.

There are many counts of this clonotype. V usage is TRBV25-1 and J usage is TRBJ2-4, with 7 bases lining up with TRBD1. The ends lost 6 bases at V and 0 bases at J; junction bases unmatched: 2. Per the germline V gene, CDR1 is MGHDK and CDR2 is SYGVNS. The CDR3 runs 14 residues. The CDR3 DNA follows: TGTGCCAGCAGCACAGGGGTAGCCAAAAACATTCAGTACTTC. It specifies CASSTGVAKNIQYF.

This clonotype was found many times. The V call is TRBV27, the J call TRBJ2-1, with D unclear. Per the germline V gene, CDR1 is MNHEY and CDR2 is SMNVEV (reference sequence). The CDR3 has 16 amino acids. Trimming took 8 bases from V and 3 from J, leaving 20 bases between them. This CDR3 reads CASAQRSAQGYNEQFF. Here the CDR3 DNA reads TGTGCCAGCGCCCAAAGGAGTGCGCAAGGCTACAATGAGCAGTTCTTC.